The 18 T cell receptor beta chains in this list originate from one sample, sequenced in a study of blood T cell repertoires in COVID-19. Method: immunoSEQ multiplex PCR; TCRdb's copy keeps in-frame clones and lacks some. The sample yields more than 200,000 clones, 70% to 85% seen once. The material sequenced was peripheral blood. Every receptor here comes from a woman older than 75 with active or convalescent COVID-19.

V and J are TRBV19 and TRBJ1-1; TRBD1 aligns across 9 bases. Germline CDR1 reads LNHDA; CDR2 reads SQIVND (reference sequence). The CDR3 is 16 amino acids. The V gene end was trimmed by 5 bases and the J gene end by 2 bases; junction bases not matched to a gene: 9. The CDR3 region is CASSERRGQGNTEAFF. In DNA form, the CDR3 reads TGTGCCAGTAGTGAAAGGCGGGGACAGGGCAACACTGAAGCTTTCTTT.

CDR3 amino acids: CASSVTEATEAFF. The CDR3 coding sequence is TGTGCCAGCAGTGTCACGGAGGCCACTGAAGCTTTCTTT. V usage is TRBV25-1 and J usage is TRBJ1-1; D is uncertain. The V and J ends lost 4 bases and 4 bases respectively, with 10 bases between them. Germline CDR1 MGHDK, CDR2 SYGVNS. The CDR3 runs 13 residues. The full variable domain, its missing parts supplied by reference TRBV25-1 and TRBJ1-1, is EADIYQTPRYLVIGTGKKITLECSQTMGHDKMYWYQQDPGMELHLIHYSYGVNSTEKGDLSSESTVSRIRTEHFPLTLESARPSHTSQYLCASSVTEATEAFFGQGTRLTVV.

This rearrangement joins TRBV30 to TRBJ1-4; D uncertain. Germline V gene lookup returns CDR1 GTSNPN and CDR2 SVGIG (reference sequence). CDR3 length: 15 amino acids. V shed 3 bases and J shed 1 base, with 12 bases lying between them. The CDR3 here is CAWSQHGGTNEKLFF. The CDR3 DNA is TGTGCCTGGAGCCAACACGGAGGAACTAATGAAAAACTGTTTTTT.

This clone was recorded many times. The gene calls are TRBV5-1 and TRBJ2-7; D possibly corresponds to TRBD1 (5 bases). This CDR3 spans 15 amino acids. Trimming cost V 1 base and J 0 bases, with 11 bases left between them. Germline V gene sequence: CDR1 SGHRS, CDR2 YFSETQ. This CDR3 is CASSLRQPGSYEQYF. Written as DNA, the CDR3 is TGCGCCAGCAGCTTGCGACAGCCAGGCTCCTACGAGCAGTACTTC.

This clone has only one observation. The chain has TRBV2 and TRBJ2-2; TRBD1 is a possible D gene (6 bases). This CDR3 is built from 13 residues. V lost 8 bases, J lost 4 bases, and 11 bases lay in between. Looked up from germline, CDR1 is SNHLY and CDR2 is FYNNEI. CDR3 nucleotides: TGTGCCAGCGGAACACAGGGCACCGGGGAGCTGTTTTTT. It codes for CASGTQGTGELFF.

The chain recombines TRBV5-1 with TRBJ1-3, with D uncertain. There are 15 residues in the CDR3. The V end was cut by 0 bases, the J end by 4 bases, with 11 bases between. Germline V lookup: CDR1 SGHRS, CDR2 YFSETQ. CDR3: CASSLAAIGGNTIYF. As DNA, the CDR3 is TGCGCCAGCAGCTTGGCGGCCATCGGGGGAAACACCATATATTTT.

CDR3 amino acids: CASSDSPPGEQFF. The CDR3 nucleotides are TGTGCCAGCAGTGATAGCCCTCCGGGTGAGCAGTTCTTC. The V call is TRBV2, the J call TRBJ2-1; no clear D gene. The CDR3 extends over 13 amino acids. Germline CDR1 reads SNHLY; CDR2 reads FYNNEI. With 3 bases removed from V and 9 bases from J, the gap between germline ends came to 12 bases.

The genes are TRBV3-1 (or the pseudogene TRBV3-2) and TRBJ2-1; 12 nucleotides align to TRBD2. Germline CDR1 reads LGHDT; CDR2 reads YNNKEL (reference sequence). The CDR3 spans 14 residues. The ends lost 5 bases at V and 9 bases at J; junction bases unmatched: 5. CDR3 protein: CASSSLAGGAEQFF. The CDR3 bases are TGTGCCAGCAGCTCTCTAGCGGGGGGGGCTGAGCAGTTCTTC.

In DNA, the CDR3 is TGTGCCAGCAGTCGACTAGCGGGGGGGACAGATACGCAGTATTTT. This gives the protein CASSRLAGGTDTQYF. The chain employs TRBV11-2 and TRBJ2-3; 14 nucleotides line up with TRBD2. V dropped 6 bases and J dropped 3; count of bases not matched to a gene: 2. This CDR3 is built from 15 residues. The germline V gene has CDR1 SGHAT and CDR2 FQNNGV.

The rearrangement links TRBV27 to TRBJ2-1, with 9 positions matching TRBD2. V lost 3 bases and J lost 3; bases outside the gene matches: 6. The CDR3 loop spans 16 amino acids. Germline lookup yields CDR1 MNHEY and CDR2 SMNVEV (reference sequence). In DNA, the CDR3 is TGTGCCAGCAGTTTTTCTGCGGGAGGGCTCTACAATGAGCAGTTCTTC. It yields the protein CASSFSAGGLYNEQFF.

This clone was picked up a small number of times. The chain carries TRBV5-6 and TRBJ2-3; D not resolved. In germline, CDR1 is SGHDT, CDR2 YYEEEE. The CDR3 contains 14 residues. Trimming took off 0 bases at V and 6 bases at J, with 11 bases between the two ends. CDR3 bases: TGTGCCAGCAGCTTGGATTCTGCCAGGGATACGCAGTATTTT. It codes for CASSLDSARDTQYF.

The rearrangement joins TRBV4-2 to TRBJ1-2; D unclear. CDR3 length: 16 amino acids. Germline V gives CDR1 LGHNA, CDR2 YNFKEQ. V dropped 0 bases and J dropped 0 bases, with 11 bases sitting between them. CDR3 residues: CASSQDVAKANYGYTF. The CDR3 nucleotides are TGTGCCAGCAGCCAAGATGTCGCTAAAGCTAACTATGGCTACACCTTC.

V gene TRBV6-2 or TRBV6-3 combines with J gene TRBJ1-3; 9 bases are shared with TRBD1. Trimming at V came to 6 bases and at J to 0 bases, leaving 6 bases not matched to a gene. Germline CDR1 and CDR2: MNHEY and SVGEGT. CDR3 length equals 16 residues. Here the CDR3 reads CASSPGTGLSGNTIYF. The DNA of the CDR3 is TGTGCCAGCAGCCCTGGGACAGGGCTCTCTGGAAACACCATATATTTT.

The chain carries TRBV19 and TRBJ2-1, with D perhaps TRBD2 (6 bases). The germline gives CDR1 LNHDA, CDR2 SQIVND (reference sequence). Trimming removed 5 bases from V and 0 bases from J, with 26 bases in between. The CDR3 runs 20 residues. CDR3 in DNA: TGTGCCAGTAGTGACCTCCGGGTACCTCCTGGGGGGAGCTCCTACAATGAGCAGTTCTTC. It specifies CASSDLRVPPGGSSYNEQFF.

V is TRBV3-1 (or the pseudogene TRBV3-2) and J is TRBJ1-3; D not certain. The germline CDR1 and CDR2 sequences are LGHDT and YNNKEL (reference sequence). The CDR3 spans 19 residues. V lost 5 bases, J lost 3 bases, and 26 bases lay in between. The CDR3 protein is CASSYVKGRGTFFGNTIYF. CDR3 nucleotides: TGTGCCAGCAGCTACGTGAAAGGCAGAGGAACATTCTTTGGAAACACCATATATTTT.

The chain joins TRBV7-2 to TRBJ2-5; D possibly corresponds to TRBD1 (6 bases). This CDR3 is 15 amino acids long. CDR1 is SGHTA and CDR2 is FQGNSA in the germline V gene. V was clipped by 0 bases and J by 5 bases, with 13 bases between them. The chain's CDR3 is CASSLAARGSETQYF. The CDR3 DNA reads TGTGCCAGCAGCTTAGCGGCCAGGGGCAGTGAGACCCAGTACTTC.

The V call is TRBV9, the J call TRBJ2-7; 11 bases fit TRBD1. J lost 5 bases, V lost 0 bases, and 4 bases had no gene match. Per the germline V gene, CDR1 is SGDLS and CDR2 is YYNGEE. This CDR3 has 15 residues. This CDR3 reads CASSVAGQGADEQYF. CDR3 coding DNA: TGTGCCAGCAGCGTAGCTGGACAGGGGGCCGACGAGCAGTACTTC.

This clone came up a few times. Here the CDR3 DNA reads TGTGCCAGTAGTATAGGCAACAGCGGGGCCGAGCAGTACTTC. Its protein is CASSIGNSGAEQYF. The chain uses TRBV19 and TRBJ2-7; TRBD2 matches at 7 bases. CDR1 is LNHDA, CDR2 SQIVND, per germline (reference sequence). This CDR3 has 14 amino acids. V trimming: 1 base; J trimming: 6 bases; junction bases outside the gene matches: 6.